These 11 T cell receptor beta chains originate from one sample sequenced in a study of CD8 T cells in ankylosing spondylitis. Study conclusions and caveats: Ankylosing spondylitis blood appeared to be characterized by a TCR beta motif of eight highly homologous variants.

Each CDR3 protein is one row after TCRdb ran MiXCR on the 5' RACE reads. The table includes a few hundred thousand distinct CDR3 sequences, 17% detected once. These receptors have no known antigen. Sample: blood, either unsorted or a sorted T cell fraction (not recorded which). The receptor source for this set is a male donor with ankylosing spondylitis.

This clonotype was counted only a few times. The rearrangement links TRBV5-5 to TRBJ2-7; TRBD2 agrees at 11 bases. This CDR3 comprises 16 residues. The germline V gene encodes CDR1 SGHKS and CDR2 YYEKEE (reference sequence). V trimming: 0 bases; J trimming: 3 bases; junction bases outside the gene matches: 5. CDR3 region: CASSLAIGTSGYEQYF. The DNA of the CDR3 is TGTGCCAGCAGCTTGGCAATCGGGACTAGCGGCTACGAGCAGTACTTC.

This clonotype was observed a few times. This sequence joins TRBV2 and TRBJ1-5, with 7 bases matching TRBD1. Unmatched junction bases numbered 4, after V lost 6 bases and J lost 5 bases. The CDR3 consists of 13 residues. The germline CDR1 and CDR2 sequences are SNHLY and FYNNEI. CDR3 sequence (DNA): TGTGCCAGCAGCGACAGGGCGGATCAGCCCCAGCATTTT. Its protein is CASSDRADQPQHF.

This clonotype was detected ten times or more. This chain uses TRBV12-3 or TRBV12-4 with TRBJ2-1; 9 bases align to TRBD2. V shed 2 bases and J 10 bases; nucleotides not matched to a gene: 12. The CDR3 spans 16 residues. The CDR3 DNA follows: TGTGCCAGCAGTTTATATGGCGGGAGGGCCGGGGGGGAGCAGTTCTTC. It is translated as CASSLYGGRAGGEQFF.

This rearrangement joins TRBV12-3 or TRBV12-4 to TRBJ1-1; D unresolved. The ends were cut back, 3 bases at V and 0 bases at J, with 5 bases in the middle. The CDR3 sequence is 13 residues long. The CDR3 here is CASSFWLNTEAFF. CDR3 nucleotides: TGTGCCAGCAGTTTCTGGCTGAACACTGAAGCTTTCTTT.

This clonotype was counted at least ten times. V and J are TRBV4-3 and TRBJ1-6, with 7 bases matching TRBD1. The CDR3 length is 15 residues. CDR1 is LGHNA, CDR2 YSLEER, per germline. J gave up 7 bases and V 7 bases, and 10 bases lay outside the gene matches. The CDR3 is CASTKADRMNSPLHF. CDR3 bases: TGCGCCAGCACCAAGGCGGACAGGATGAATTCACCCCTCCACTTT.

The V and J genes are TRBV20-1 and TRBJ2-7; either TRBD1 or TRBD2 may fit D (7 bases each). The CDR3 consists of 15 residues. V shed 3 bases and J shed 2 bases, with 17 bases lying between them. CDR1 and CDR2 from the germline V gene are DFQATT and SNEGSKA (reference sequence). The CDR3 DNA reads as TGCAGTGCTAGGGGGGGGAGGGGGCCTCCCTACGAGCAGTACTTC. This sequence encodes CSARGGRGPPYEQYF.

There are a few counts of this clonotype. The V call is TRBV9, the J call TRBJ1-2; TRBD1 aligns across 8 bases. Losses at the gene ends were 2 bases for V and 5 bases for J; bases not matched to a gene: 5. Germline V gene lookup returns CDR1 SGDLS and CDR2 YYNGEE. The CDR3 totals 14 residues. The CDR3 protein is CASSVGDRLYGYTF. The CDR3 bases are TGTGCCAGCAGCGTGGGGGACAGGTTGTATGGCTACACCTTC.

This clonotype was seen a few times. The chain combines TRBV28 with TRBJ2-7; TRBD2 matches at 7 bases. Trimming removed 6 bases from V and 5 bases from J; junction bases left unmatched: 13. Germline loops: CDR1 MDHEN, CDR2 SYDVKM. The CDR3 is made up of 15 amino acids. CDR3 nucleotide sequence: TGTGCCAGCAGCCTTGGGGGGGGAATTTTCCACGAGCAGTACTTC. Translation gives CASSLGGGIFHEQYF.

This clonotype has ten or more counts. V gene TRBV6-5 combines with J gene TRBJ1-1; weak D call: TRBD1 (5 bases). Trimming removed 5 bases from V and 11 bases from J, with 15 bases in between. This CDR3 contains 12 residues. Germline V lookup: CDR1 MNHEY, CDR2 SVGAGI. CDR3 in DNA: TGTGCCAGCAGTCCTACCTCAGGGAGCGCTTTCTTT. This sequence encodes CASSPTSGSAFF.

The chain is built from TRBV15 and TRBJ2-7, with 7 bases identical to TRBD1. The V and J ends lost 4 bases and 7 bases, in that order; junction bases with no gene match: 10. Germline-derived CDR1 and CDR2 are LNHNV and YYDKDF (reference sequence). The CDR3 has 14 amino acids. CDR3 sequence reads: CATSKGQAPREQYF. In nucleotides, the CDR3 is TGTGCCACCAGCAAAGGACAGGCCCCTAGGGAGCAGTACTTC.

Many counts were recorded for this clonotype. The CDR3 DNA reads as TGTGCCATCAGTGACTCCCGGACAGTTAGCTCCTACGAGCAGTACTTC. Protein sequence: CAISDSRTVSSYEQYF. The chain employs TRBV10-3 and TRBJ2-7; possibly TRBD1 for D (6 bases). There are 16 residues in the CDR3. V was shortened by 3 bases and J by 0 bases, with 15 bases between the two germline ends. Germline lookup yields CDR1 ENHRY and CDR2 SYGVKD.